Listed here is a single T cell receptor (beta chain). The CDR3 spans 13 residues. CDR1 and CDR2 (germline): SNHLY, FYNNEI. V lost 11 bases, J lost 2 bases, and 8 bases stayed unmatched. This sample was included in a study of blood T cell repertoires in COVID-19. Study details: From T cells, B-cell-depleted T cells, or PBMCs came the material, which was cDNA or gDNA.

The table came from immunoSEQ multiplex PCR; TCRdb's copy has only in-frame clones and leaves some out. Of 210,000 or so clones in the sample, roughly 90% were seen once. The sequence was collected from a woman between 40 and 50 years old who had recovered from COVID-19. The sequenced sample consisted of peripheral blood. The chain has TRBV2 and TRBJ1-1, with 7 bases lining up with TRBD1. CDR3 nucleotides: TGTGCCGGAGACGACAGGGCTAACACTGAAGCTTTCTTT. This encodes CAGDDRANTEAFF.